This entry is about one T cell receptor beta chain. Antigen: not known. The data originate from a study of T-cell memory formation after mild COVID-19. Findings and caveats of the study: Shrinking CD4+ clones resided mostly in CM and EM, and CD8+ ones in EMRA.

TCRdb re-analysed the 5' RACE reads in MiXCR, keeping a single row per CDR3 protein. Of approximately 300,000 distinct CDR3 sequences in the sample, around a sixth are singletons; the top ten hold 20% to 25%. Germline CDR1 is SGHRS and CDR2 is YFSETQ. CDR3 size: 16 residues. The V and J ends lost 0 bases and 2 bases respectively, with 14 bases between them. This sequence joins TRBV5-1 and TRBJ2-5, with D possibly TRBD2 on 6 matching bases. This sequence was found in a man aged 18 to 29 who had mild COVID-19 (a few samples of this study predate the infection). Cell type and time point are not known. Sequencing used PBMCs or a T cell subset sorted from them (not recorded which). This chain's CDR3 is CASSLVSRGVQETQYF. CDR3 DNA: TGCGCCAGCAGCTTGGTCAGCCGCGGGGTACAAGAGACCCAGTACTTC.